The entry below gives a single TCR beta chain sequence along with its context. These data are taken from a study of T-cell reconstitution after alpha-beta-depleted transplantation in children. Molecular barcoding with unique molecular identifiers was used for the TCRbeta library. MiXCR, run by TCRdb on the PCR reads, gives a single entry per CDR3 protein. The sample has around 670,000 distinct CDR3 sequences, around 14% seen once. The germline CDR1 and CDR2 sequences are SQVTM and ANQGSEA. V lost 6 bases, J lost 2 bases, and 17 bases lay in between. The CDR3 spans 14 residues. The J gene is TRBJ2-7, the V gene TRBV29-1; D might be TRBD2 (6 bases). The sample consisted of PBMCs, taken before TCRalphabeta/CD19-depleted stem cell transplant. This TCR came from a girl aged 2 to 10 with congenital amegakaryocytic thrombocytopenia, due to receive a stem cell transplant. The CDR3 DNA reads as TGCAGCGTAAAAACCGGGACTGGCCCCTACGAGCAGTACTTC. Amino acids: CSVKTGTGPYEQYF.